This T cell receptor (beta chain) originates from a study of blood T cell repertoires in COVID-19 (dated by TCRdb to 2018 to 2021). About the full investigation: Samples covering the acute and convalescent phases of COVID-19 were provided by collaborators in the United States, Italy and Spain. Samples were obtained from the ongoing ImmuneRACE study (first 160 participants) and from about 1,300 subjects provided by 6 global collaborators. A de-identified subject ID, COVID-19 status, age in years and sex were almost always included in the sample metadata. Where available, HLA class I and class II types were taken from metadata supplied by the sample provider and were not determined by assay-based typing. The prospective study material was composed of cDNA or gDNA derived from T cells, B-cell-depleted T cells, or PBMCs. The repertoires were released in a freely available public database meant as a resource for research on the immune response to SARS-CoV-2. Deeply sampled blood TCRbeta repertoires from subjects exposed to, actively infected with, or recovered from COVID-19 were included in the dataset.

The collaborating institutions used their own protocols to collect whole blood in K2EDTA tubes. Collaborator samples were shipped for TCRbeta analysis as frozen whole blood, isolated PBMCs, or DNA extracted from either sample type. Comments on this clone: No cognate antigen has been identified for it. The record has no base qualities; no much larger clone is one base away.

Points the paper makes about the study in general: The quantity of clinical and demographic metadata differed by source and by participant and was supplied without curation.

TCRbeta CDR3 regions were amplified from genomic DNA by means of the immunoSEQ Assay, a bias-controlled multiplex PCR. In the source study's methods: The number of nucleated cells in each sample was estimated by amplification of reference gene primers within the assay. To quantify the absolute abundance of each unique TCRbeta CDR3 rearrangement, sequence reads were collapsed and filtered. For each sample, productive Simpson clonality was calculated as the square root of Simpson's diversity index across productive rearrangements. What TCRdb holds here is the immuneACCESS table cut down to in-frame rearrangements. Part of the clones is not present; checked against another copy, under half of the missing clones reflect an unresolved V gene, and the others are unexplained. From that table come the V and J calls and clone size; the DNA was used to work out D and trimming. The table for this sample lists approximately 70,000 clones; about 91% of them were counted only once. Jointly, the top ten make up under 15% of the sample.

As encoded in the germline V gene (reference sequence), CDR1 is MNHNY while CDR2 is SVGAGI. The CDR3 covers 16 residues, taking in both the cysteine and the phenylalanine. Only the CDR3 portion is preserved as DNA: 48 bases, with reading frame beginning at the first base. Ends trimmed: V by 6 bases, J by 0 bases; bases unmatched to a gene: 8. In this chain, TRBV6-6 is recombined with TRBJ1-3; 7 middle bases align to TRBD1. Sample: peripheral blood. The sequence was obtained from a human donor with active COVID-19. The donor label of this sample is uncertain. The DNA is TGTGCCAGCAGCGACACAGGGGAGAGCTCTGGAAACACCATATATTTT. This codes for CASSDTGESSGNTIYF.